These 17 T cell receptor beta chains were sequenced from one sample in a study of blood T cell repertoires in COVID-19 (dated by TCRdb to the early 2020s). The protocol used for the library was the immunoSEQ multiplex PCR assay. TCRdb re-hosts the immuneACCESS table, in-frame sequences only. Its copies lack some clones; in the studies checked, an unresolved V gene accounts for under half of them, and the cause for the rest is not known. The sample yields approximately 350,000 clones; roughly 86% were counted once. Approximately 7.4% of the sample is in the top ten clones. Sequences were obtained from peripheral blood. The receptors shown here come from a woman aged 65 to 85 with COVID-19, enrolled during active disease.

This chain joins TRBV24-1 and TRBJ1-5; D may be TRBD1 (5 bases). Trimming cost V 12 bases and J 0 bases, with 17 bases left between them. This CDR3 spans 15 amino acids. Germline values: CDR1 KGHDR, CDR2 SFDVKD. The CDR3 sequence: CAARYQGYSNQPQHF. Written as DNA, the CDR3 is TGTGCCGCAAGATACCAGGGTTATAGCAATCAGCCCCAGCATTTT.

The CDR3 region is CASSYRGAAGNTIYF. DNA of the CDR3: TGTGCCAGCAGTTACCGGGGGGCGGCCGGAAACACCATATATTTT. The gene calls are TRBV6-5 and TRBJ1-3; TRBD1 might be the D (6 bases). The CDR3 runs 15 residues. Germline values: CDR1 MNHEY, CDR2 SVGAGI. Trimming stripped 2 bases from V and 4 bases from J, with 12 bases between.

CDR3: CASSGGQGGHEQYF. The CDR3 DNA reads as TGCGCCAGCAGCGGGGGACAGGGCGGGCACGAGCAGTACTTC. The rearrangement joins TRBV5-1 to TRBJ2-7, with 9 bases lining up with TRBD1. V shed 4 bases and J 5 bases; nucleotides not matched to a gene: 7. This CDR3 is 14 amino acids long. The germline V gene has CDR1 SGHRS and CDR2 YFSETQ. Full variable domain (rest looked up from reference TRBV5-1 and TRBJ2-7): KAGVTQTPRYLIKTRGQQVTLSCSPISGHRSVSWYQQTPGQGLQFLFEYFSETQRNKGNFPGRFSGRQFSNSRSEMNVSTLELGDSALYLCASSGGQGGHEQYFGPGTRLTVT.

The chain uses TRBV12-2 and TRBJ2-7; TRBD1, the table's D call, lacks a check against the DNA. TRBV12-2 is annotated as a pseudogene. This CDR3 spans 16 amino acids. This CDR3 is CASRQERRTAPYEQYF. The CDR3 region has the DNA TGTGCAAGTCGCCAAGAGAGAAGGACAGCCCCCTACGAGCAGTACTTC.

The chain carries TRBV2 and TRBJ2-7, with a weak D call TRBD1 (6 bases). This CDR3 has 10 residues. The ends were cut back, 11 bases at V and 4 bases at J, with 9 bases in the middle. Looked up from germline, CDR1 is SNHLY and CDR2 is FYNNEI. This CDR3 is CASGQYEQYF. CDR3 nucleotide sequence: TGTGCCTCCGGACAGTACGAGCAGTACTTC.

Regarding this clone: The sample has other DNA sequences that encode this CDR3 too. The chain uses TRBV5-1 and TRBJ2-5; 7 bases are a match to TRBD2. From germline, CDR1 is SGHRS and CDR2 YFSETQ. This CDR3 has 13 residues. V shed 4 bases and J 2 bases; nucleotides not matched to a gene: 2. The chain's CDR3 is CASSTSAQETQYF. The CDR3, as DNA: TGCGCCAGCAGCACTAGCGCTCAAGAGACCCAGTACTTC.

The genes are TRBV5-4 and TRBJ2-6; D uncertain. CDR1 SGHNT and CDR2 YYREEE come from the germline V gene (reference sequence). The V end lost 0 bases, the J end lost 0 bases, and 7 bases lay between the germline ends. The CDR3 sequence is 16 residues long. CDR3 region: CASSLARASGANVLTF. The CDR3 coding sequence is TGTGCCAGCAGCTTGGCTCGAGCCTCTGGGGCCAACGTCCTGACTTTC.

The J gene is TRBJ2-7, the V gene TRBV19; D might be TRBD1 (6 bases). With 4 bases removed from V and 0 bases from J, the gap between germline ends came to 16 bases. Germline-derived CDR1 and CDR2 are LNHDA and SQIVND (reference sequence). The CDR3 is 16 amino acids. This CDR3 is CASSRVPGQSSYEQYF. Here the CDR3 DNA reads TGTGCCAGTAGTAGAGTTCCTGGACAGAGCTCCTACGAGCAGTACTTC.

This chain links TRBV13 with TRBJ1-1; TRBD1 is a possible D gene (5 bases). Deletions cut 6 bases from V and 3 bases from J, with 20 bases between. Germline V lookup: CDR1 PRHDT, CDR2 FYEKMQ (reference sequence). This CDR3 spans 16 amino acids. CDR3 residues: CASRNHQTDMHTEAFF. CDR3 DNA sequence: TGTGCCAGCAGAAACCATCAGACAGATATGCACACTGAAGCTTTCTTT. The variable domain in full, completed from reference TRBV13 and TRBJ1-1, reads AAGVIQSPRHLIKEKRETATLKCYPIPRHDTVYWYQQGPGQDPQFLISFYEKMQSDKGSIPDRFSAQQFSDYHSELNMSSLELGDSALYFCASRNHQTDMHTEAFFGQGTRLTVV.

The chain carries TRBV29-1 and TRBJ2-2, with TRBD1 identical over 10 bases. Germline loops: CDR1 SQVTM, CDR2 ANQGSEA. Unmatched junction bases numbered 2, after V lost 3 bases and J lost 7 bases. CDR3 length equals 13 residues. In nucleotides, the CDR3 is TGCAGCGTTGAGGGACAGGGGAGCGGGGAGCTGTTTTTT. It encodes CSVEGQGSGELFF.

This chain links TRBV19 with TRBJ1-3, with D unclear. Germline loops: CDR1 LNHDA, CDR2 SQIVND (reference sequence). The V end was cut by 2 bases, the J end by 4 bases, with 3 bases between. The CDR3 is made up of 12 amino acids. As DNA, the CDR3 is TGTGCCAGTAGTATAAGCGGAAACACCATATATTTT. Translation: CASSISGNTIYF.

V usage is TRBV27 and J usage is TRBJ2-5, with TRBD2 matching 12 bases. Trimming cost V 4 bases and J 1 base; bases outside gene matches: 1. Germline values: CDR1 MNHEY, CDR2 SMNVEV (reference sequence). CDR3 length: 15 residues. This chain's CDR3 is CASSSSGGAQETQYF. CDR3 DNA sequence: TGTGCCAGCAGTTCTAGCGGGGGGGCCCAAGAGACCCAGTACTTC.

The table lists this clone with a few counts. The rearrangement uses TRBV7-9 and TRBJ2-7; 11 bases line up with TRBD2. The junction had 4 bases not matched to a gene; V was cut back by 2 bases and J by 4 bases. Per the germline V gene, CDR1 is SEHNR and CDR2 is FQNEAQ (reference sequence). The CDR3 is 15 residues long. The CDR3 loop is CASSLPLAGGYEQYF. Here the CDR3 DNA reads TGTGCCAGCAGCTTACCCCTAGCGGGGGGTTACGAGCAGTACTTC.

A word on this clone: One end of the junction is discordant with germline, which a read error may explain. This chain links TRBV5-6 with TRBJ2-7, with D perhaps matching TRBD1 (5 bases). CDR1 is SGHDT and CDR2 is YYEEEE in the germline V gene. This CDR3 region has 14 residues. The CDR3 DNA reads as TGTGCCGGCAGCATTTTGACAGCCACCTACGAGCAGTACTTC. Its protein product is CAGSILTATYEQYF.

The chain recombines TRBV3-1 (or the pseudogene TRBV3-2) with TRBJ1-6; D gene uncertain. The V gene lost 2 bases and the J gene lost 9 bases, with 11 bases spanning the gap. Germline V gene data show CDR1 as LGHDT and CDR2 as YNNKEL (reference sequence). The CDR3 length is 14 residues. CDR3 in DNA: TGTGCCAGCAGCCAAACGGGGATAAGTTCACCCCTCCACTTT. It encodes CASSQTGISSPLHF.

The chain combines TRBV29-1 with TRBJ1-2, with 7 bases matching TRBD1. Germline-derived CDR1 and CDR2 are SQVTM and ANQGSEA. The CDR3 is made up of 12 amino acids. With 3 bases clipped from V and 4 bases from J, the junction kept 2 bases outside the gene matches. In nucleotides, the CDR3 is TGCAGCGTTGACAGGGACAGCTATGGCTACACCTTC. This translates into CSVDRDSYGYTF.

The chain joins TRBV18 to TRBJ1-2; a possible D gene is TRBD1 (6 bases). The germline V gene has CDR1 KGHSH and CDR2 LQKENI. There are 14 residues in the CDR3. V lost 2 bases, J lost 3 bases, and 10 bases lay in between. This CDR3 reads CASSPTQGYYGYTF. In DNA, the CDR3 is TGTGCCAGCTCACCAACACAGGGATACTATGGCTACACCTTC.